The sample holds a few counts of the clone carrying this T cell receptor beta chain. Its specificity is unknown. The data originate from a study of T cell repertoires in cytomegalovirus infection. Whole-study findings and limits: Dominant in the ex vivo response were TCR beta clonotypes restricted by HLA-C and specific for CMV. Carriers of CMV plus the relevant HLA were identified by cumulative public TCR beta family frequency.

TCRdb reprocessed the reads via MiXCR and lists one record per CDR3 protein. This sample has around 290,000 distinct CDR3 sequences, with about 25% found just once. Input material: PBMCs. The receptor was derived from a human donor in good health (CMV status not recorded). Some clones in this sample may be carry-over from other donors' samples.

The CDR3 loop is CSVQQAFNTEAFF. The CDR3 DNA follows: TGCAGCGTCCAACAGGCTTTCAACACTGAAGCTTTCTTT. This rearrangement joins TRBV29-1 to TRBJ1-1; weak D call: TRBD1 (5 bases). Germline V lookup: CDR1 SQVTM, CDR2 ANQGSEA. V lost 6 bases and J lost 2, with 13 bases in between. The CDR3 is made up of 13 amino acids.